This is a list of T cell receptor beta chains from one sample in a study of response to subunit inactivated influenza vaccine. MiXCR was run by TCRdb on the RT-PCR reads, yielding one entry per CDR3 protein. Among 200,000 to 300,000 distinct CDR3 sequences listed, 9% to 15% were seen once. The sequencing used non-naive T cells sorted from PBMCs, collected around two weeks before vaccination. Receptor source: a man aged 50 to 59 who received an inactivated influenza vaccine. Both conserved end residues are part of each CDR3. A D gene is named only where the DNA matches it firmly. Where a row states a size, it is once, few, many or the class of an expanded clone; other rows omit it.

d_gene,len,v_gene,abundance,j_gene,CDR3aa,CDR3nt
-,14,TRBV3-1,many,TRBJ2-5,CASSQASQGETQYF,TGTGCCAGCAGCCAAGCGTCGCAGGGAGAGACCCAGTACTTC
-,13,TRBV5-6,many,TRBJ1-2,CASRKTENYGYTF,TGTGCCAGCAGGAAGACGGAGAACTATGGCTACACCTTC
TRBD2,15,TRBV12-3/TRBV12-4,-,TRBJ2-3,CASGVAGLSTDTQYF,TGTGCCAGCGGGGTAGCGGGCCTTAGCACAGATACGCAGTATTTT
TRBD1,14,TRBV12-3/TRBV12-4,many,TRBJ2-4,CASSDRGTKNIQYF,TGTGCCAGCAGTGACAGGGGCACCAAAAACATTCAGTACTTC
-,12,TRBV12-3/TRBV12-4,-,TRBJ1-4,CASSDQAGVQVF,TGTGCCAGCAGCGACCAAGCGGGAGTTCAGGTTTTT
-,14,TRBV12-3/TRBV12-4,-,TRBJ1-4,CASRMGHQNEKLFF,TGTGCCAGCAGGATGGGACACCAGAATGAAAAACTGTTTTTT
TRBD1,16,TRBV28,many,TRBJ2-2,CASSPARDRNTGELFF,TGTGCCAGCAGCCCCGCAAGGGACAGGAACACCGGGGAGCTGTTTTTT
-,12,TRBV7-9,many,TRBJ2-5,CASSGYQETQYF,TGTGCCAGCAGTGGTTACCAGGAGACCCAGTACTTC
-,18,TRBV11-1,few,TRBJ2-3,CASSLSLRAGGWTDTQYF,TGTGCCAGCAGCTTATCTCTAAGGGCGGGCGGGTGGACAGATACGCAGTATTTT
-,15,TRBV20-1,few,TRBJ2-7,CSARDGLRVFYEQYF,TGCAGTGCTAGAGATGGGTTAAGGGTGTTCTACGAGCAGTACTTC
-,14,TRBV4-2,-,TRBJ2-7,CASSQVRGGYEQYF,TGTGCCAGCAGCCAAGTTAGAGGGGGTTACGAGCAGTACTTC
TRBD2,16,TRBV7-2,-,TRBJ2-1,CASSPEISGGFYEQFF,TGTGCCAGCAGCCCGGAAATTAGCGGGGGGTTCTATGAGCAGTTCTTC
TRBD1,18,TRBV27,-,TRBJ2-6,CASWTGQGPLSGANVLTF,TGTGCCAGTTGGACGGGACAGGGCCCCCTCTCTGGGGCCAACGTCCTGACTTTC
TRBD1,14,TRBV7-2,many,TRBJ1-4,CASSLDRVNEKLFF,TGTGCCAGCAGCCTGGACAGGGTTAATGAAAAACTGTTTTTT
TRBD2,14,TRBV10-3,-,TRBJ2-1,CAITGTSGGNEQFF,TGTGCCATCACTGGGACTAGCGGGGGCAATGAGCAGTTCTTC
-,12,TRBV7-8,few,TRBJ2-7,CASSRNRGEQYF,TGTGCCAGCAGCCGAAATCGGGGCGAGCAGTACTTC
-,12,TRBV20-1,many,TRBJ1-5,CSASRGVQPQHF,TGCAGTGCTAGTAGGGGGGTCCAGCCCCAGCATTTT
TRBD1,15,TRBV28,few,TRBJ2-5,CASRQPTGGQETQYF,TGTGCCAGCAGGCAACCGACAGGGGGCCAAGAGACCCAGTACTTC
TRBD1,13,TRBV29-1,few,TRBJ2-5,CSVLGQGRETQYF,TGCAGCGTCCTCGGACAGGGGAGAGAGACCCAGTACTTC
TRBD2,15,TRBV7-8,-,TRBJ2-1,CASSSGLAGGLEQFF,TGTGCCAGCAGCTCGGGACTAGCGGGAGGGTTAGAGCAGTTCTTC
TRBD2,14,TRBV29-1,-,TRBJ2-3,CSVEAGGRPDTQYF,TGCAGCGTTGAGGCGGGAGGGCGGCCAGATACGCAGTATTTT
-,13,TRBV15,many,TRBJ2-1,CATSRDQGLYVFF,TGTGCCACCAGCAGAGATCAAGGGCTGTATGTGTTCTTC
TRBD1,15,TRBV5-5,few,TRBJ2-7,CASSSRQGRSYEQYF,TGTGCCAGCAGCTCACGACAGGGTCGGTCCTACGAGCAGTACTTC
-,15,TRBV6-1,few,TRBJ2-7,CASSEGPGATYEQYF,TGTGCCAGCAGTGAAGGACCGGGGGCGACCTACGAGCAGTACTTC
TRBD1,15,TRBV6-5,-,TRBJ2-7,CASSYLVTGSHEQYF,TGTGCCAGCAGTTACTTAGTGACAGGGTCCCACGAGCAGTACTTC
TRBD1,15,TRBV24-1,few,TRBJ2-7,CATSDSAGGRNEQYF,TGTGCCACCAGTGATTCTGCAGGGGGCAGGAACGAGCAGTACTTC
-,14,TRBV11-2,few,TRBJ2-1,CASSLDSAYNEQFF,TGTGCCAGCAGCTTAGATTCGGCCTACAATGAGCAGTTCTTC
-,12,TRBV10-3,many,TRBJ2-7,CAISDRVYEQYF,TGTGCCATCAGTGACAGGGTTTACGAGCAGTACTTC
TRBD2,17,TRBV6-2/TRBV6-3,-,TRBJ2-5,CASSYSSLAGEVETQYF,TGTGCCAGCAGTTACTCTTCCCTAGCGGGGGAGGTAGAGACCCAGTACTTC
TRBD2,16,TRBV5-1,few,TRBJ2-3,CASGLASGGASDTQYF,TGCGCCAGCGGATTGGCTAGCGGGGGGGCTTCAGATACGCAGTATTTT